This TCR beta chain derives from a study of blood T cell repertoires in COVID-19. Study details: T cells, B-cell-depleted T cells, or PBMCs provided the cDNA or gDNA that served as material.

For recovered donors of Cohort 3, there were two negative PCRs, clearance, or symptom resolution. Original handling: Researchers report that nucleated cell counts were estimated from reference gene primer amplification. Clones were read by immunoSEQ multiplex PCR, and TCRdb kept only the in-frame ones, dropping some. The V and J calls and clone size come from that table; D and trimming were worked out from the DNA. The sample lists roughly 500,000 clones; approximately 91% were seen once. Germline V lookup: CDR1 KGHSH, CDR2 LQKENI. The CDR3 totals 17 residues. V lost 3 bases, J lost 1 base, and 11 bases stayed unmatched.

V and J are TRBV18 and TRBJ2-5, with 7 bases lining up with TRBD1. The sequenced sample consisted of PBMCs or T cells enriched from blood (not recorded which). This receptor was identified in a woman aged 60-75 years who had recovered from COVID-19. The CDR3 loop is CASSPYLGQSPQETQYF. CDR3 bases: TGTGCCAGCTCACCCTATTTGGGACAGAGCCCCCAAGAGACCCAGTACTTC.